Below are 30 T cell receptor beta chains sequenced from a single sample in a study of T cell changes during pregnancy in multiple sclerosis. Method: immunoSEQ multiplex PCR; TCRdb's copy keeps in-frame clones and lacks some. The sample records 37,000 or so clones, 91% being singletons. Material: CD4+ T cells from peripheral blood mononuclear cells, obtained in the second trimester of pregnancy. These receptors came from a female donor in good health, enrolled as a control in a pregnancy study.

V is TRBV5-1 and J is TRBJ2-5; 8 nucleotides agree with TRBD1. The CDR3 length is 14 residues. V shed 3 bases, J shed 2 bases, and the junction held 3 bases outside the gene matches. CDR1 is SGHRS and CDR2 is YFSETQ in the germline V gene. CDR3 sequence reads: CASSSGQGQETQYF. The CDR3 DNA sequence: TGCGCCAGCAGCTCCGGACAGGGACAAGAGACCCAGTACTTC.

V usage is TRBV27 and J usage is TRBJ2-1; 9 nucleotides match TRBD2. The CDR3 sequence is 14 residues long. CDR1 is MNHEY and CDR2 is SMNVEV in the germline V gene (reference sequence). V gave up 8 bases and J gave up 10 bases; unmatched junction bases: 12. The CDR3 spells CASGKAGGVREQFF. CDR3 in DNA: TGTGCCAGCGGAAAAGCGGGAGGTGTACGGGAGCAGTTCTTC.

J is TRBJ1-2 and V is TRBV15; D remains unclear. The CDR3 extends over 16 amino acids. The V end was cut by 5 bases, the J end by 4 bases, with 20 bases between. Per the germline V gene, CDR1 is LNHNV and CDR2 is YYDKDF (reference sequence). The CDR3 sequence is CATSQDRAARTYGYTF. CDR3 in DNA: TGTGCCACCAGCCAGGATCGAGCGGCAAGAACCTATGGCTACACCTTC.

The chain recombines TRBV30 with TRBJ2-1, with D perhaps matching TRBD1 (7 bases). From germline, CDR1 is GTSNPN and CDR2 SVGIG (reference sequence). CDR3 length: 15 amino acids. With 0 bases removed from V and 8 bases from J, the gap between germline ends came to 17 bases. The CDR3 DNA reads TGTGCCTGGAGTGTCTGGAGGGGGCTCTCGGATGAGCAGTTCTTC. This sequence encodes CAWSVWRGLSDEQFF. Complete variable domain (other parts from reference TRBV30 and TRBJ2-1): SQTIHQWPATLVQPVGSPLSLECTVEGTSNPNLYWYRQAAGRGLQLLFYSVGIGQISSEVPQNLSASRPQDRQFILSSKKLLLSDSGFYLCAWSVWRGLSDEQFFGPGTRLTVL.

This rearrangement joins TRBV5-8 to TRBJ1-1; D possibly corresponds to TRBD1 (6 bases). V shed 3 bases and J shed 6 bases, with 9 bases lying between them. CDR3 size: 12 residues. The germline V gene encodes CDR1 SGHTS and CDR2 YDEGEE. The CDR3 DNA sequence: TGTGCCAGCAGCTATACAGGGTCTGAAGCTTTCTTT. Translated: CASSYTGSEAFF.

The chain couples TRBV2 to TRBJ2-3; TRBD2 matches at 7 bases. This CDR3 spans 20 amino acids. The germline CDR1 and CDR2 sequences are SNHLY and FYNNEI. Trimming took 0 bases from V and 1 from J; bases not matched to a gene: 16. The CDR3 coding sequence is TGTGCCAGCAGTGAAGCGTTTTTTTTCGGCGGGAGAGCGGGCACAGATACGCAGTATTTT. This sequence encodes CASSEAFFFGGRAGTDTQYF.

CDR3 loop: CASSLNMGLVRSWRDTQYF. The CDR3 DNA sequence: TGTGCCAGCAGTTTAAATATGGGTTTAGTGCGGAGTTGGCGCGATACGCAGTATTTT. The chain combines TRBV28 with TRBJ2-3; D is unresolved. V was pared by 2 bases and J by 6 bases, with 27 bases between. The CDR3 covers 19 residues. Germline lookup yields CDR1 MDHEN and CDR2 SYDVKM.

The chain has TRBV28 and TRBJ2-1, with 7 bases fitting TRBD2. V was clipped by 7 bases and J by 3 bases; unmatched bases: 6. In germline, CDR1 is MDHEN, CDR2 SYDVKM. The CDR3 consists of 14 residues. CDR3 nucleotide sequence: TGTGCCAGCACCTACAGCGGGGACTACAATGAGCAGTTCTTC. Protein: CASTYSGDYNEQFF.

The CDR3 region is CASSMETAFLSGANVLTF. The CDR3 nucleotides read TGTGCCAGTAGTATGGAGACAGCCTTCCTCTCTGGGGCCAACGTCCTGACTTTC. This rearrangement joins TRBV19 to TRBJ2-6; the D gene is possibly TRBD1 (5 bases). In germline, CDR1 is LNHDA, CDR2 SQIVND (reference sequence). The V end lost 3 bases, the J end lost 0 bases, and 15 bases lay between the germline ends. The CDR3 has 18 residues. Based on the CDR3 plus reference TRBV19 and TRBJ2-6, the full variable domain is DGGITQSPKYLFRKEGQNVTLSCEQNLNHDAMYWYRQDPGQGLRLIYYSQIVNDFQKGDIAEGYSVSREKKESFPLTVTSAQKNPTAFYLCASSMETAFLSGANVLTFGAGSRLTVL.

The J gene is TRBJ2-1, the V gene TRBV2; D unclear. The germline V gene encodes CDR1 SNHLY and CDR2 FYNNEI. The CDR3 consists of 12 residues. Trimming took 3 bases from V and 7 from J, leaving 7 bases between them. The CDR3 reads CASSDYQNEQFF. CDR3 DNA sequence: TGTGCCAGCAGTGATTATCAGAATGAGCAGTTCTTC.

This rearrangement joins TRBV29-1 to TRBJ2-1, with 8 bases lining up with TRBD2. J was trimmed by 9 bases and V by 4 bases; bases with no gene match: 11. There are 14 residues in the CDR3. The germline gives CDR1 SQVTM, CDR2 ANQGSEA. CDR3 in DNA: TGCAGCGTTGGAGTTGGACTAGCAGGTGGTGAGCAGTTCTTC. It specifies CSVGVGLAGGEQFF.

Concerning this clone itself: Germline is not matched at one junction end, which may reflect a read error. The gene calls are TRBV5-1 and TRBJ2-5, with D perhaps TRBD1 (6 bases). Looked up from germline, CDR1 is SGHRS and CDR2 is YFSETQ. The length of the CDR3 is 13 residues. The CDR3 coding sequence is TGCGCCAGCAACTTGGGGGCCCAAGAGACCCAGTACTTC. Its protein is CASNLGAQETQYF.

CDR3 DNA sequence: TGTGCCAGCAGCTCCCAGCGGGGGGGCACAGATACGCAGTATTTT. Amino acid sequence: CASSSQRGGTDTQYF. The rearrangement joins TRBV5-8 to TRBJ2-3; 9 nucleotides align to TRBD2. CDR1 and CDR2 from the germline V gene are SGHTS and YDEGEE. With 3 bases clipped from V and 1 base from J, the junction kept 3 bases outside the gene matches. CDR3 length equals 15 residues.

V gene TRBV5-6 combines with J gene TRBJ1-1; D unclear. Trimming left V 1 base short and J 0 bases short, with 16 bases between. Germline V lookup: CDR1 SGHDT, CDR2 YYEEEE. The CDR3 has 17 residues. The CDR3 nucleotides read TGTGCCAGCAGCTTGTGGTACGGATTAGCCATGAACACTGAAGCTTTCTTT. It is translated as CASSLWYGLAMNTEAFF.

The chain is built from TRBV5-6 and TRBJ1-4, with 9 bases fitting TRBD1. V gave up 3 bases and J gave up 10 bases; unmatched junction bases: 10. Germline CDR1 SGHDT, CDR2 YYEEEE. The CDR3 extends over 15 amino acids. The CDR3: CASSSGQGYFGKLFF. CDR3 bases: TGTGCCAGCAGCTCTGGACAGGGGTATTTTGGAAAACTGTTTTTT.

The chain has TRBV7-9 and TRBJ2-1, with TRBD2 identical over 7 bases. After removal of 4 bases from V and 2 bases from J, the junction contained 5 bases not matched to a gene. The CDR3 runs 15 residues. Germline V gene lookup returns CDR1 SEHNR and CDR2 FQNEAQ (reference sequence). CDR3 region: CASSYSLAAYNEQFF. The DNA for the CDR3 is TGTGCCAGCAGCTATAGTCTAGCGGCCTACAATGAGCAGTTCTTC.

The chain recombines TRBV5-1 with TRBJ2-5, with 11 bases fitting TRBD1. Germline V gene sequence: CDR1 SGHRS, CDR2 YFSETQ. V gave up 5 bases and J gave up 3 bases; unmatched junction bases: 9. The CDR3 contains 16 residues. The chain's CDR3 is CASRPAPGQGEETQYF. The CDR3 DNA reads TGCGCCAGCAGGCCTGCCCCGGGACAGGGGGAAGAGACCCAGTACTTC.

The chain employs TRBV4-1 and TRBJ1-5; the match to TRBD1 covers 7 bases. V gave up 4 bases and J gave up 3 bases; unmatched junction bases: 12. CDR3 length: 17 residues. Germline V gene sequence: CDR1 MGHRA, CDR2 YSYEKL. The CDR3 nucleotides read TGCGCCAGCAGCCCTCGACCGACAGGGAGTAACAATCAGCCCCAGCATTTT. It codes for CASSPRPTGSNNQPQHF.

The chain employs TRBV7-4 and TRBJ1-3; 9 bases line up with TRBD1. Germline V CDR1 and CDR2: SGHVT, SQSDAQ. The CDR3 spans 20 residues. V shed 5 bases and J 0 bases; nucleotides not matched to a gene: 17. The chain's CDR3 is CASSHNRDRAKPSSGNTIYF. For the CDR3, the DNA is TGTGCCAGCAGCCACAACCGGGACAGGGCGAAGCCGAGCTCTGGAAACACCATATATTTT. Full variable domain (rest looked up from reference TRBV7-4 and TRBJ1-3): GAGVSQSPRYKVAKRGRDVALRCDSISGHVTLYWYRQTLGQGSEVLTYSQSDAQRDKSGRPSGRFSAERPERSVSTLKIQRTEQGDSAVYLCASSHNRDRAKPSSGNTIYFGEGSWLTVV.

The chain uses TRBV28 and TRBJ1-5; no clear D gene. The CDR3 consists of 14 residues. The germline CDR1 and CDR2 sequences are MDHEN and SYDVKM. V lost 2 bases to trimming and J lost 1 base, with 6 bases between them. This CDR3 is CASSLDQSNQPQHF. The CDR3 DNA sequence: TGTGCCAGCAGTTTAGATCAGAGCAATCAGCCCCAGCATTTT.

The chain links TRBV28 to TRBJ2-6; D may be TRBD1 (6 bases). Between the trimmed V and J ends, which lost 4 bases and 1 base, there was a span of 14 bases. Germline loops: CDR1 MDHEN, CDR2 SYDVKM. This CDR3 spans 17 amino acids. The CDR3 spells CASSSRQAQSGANVLTF. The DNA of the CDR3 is TGTGCCAGCAGTTCCCGACAGGCGCAATCTGGGGCCAACGTCCTGACTTTC. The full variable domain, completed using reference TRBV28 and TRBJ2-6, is DVKVTQSSRYLVKRTGEKVFLECVQDMDHENMFWYRQDPGLGLRLIYFSYDVKMKEKGDIPEGYSVSREKKERFSLILESASTNQTSMYLCASSSRQAQSGANVLTFGAGSRLTVL.

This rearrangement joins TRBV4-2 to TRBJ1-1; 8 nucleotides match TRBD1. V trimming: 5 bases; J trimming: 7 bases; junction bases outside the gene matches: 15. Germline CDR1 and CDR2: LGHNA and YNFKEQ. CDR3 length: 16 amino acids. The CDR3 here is CASSGPGTGGTGEAFF. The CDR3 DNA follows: TGTGCCAGCAGCGGACCCGGGACAGGAGGAACCGGTGAAGCTTTCTTT.

The chain's CDR3 is CASQTGGPKNQPQHF. The CDR3, as DNA: TGTGCCAGCCAAACCGGGGGACCGAAGAATCAGCCCCAGCATTTT. The chain joins TRBV6-6 to TRBJ1-5, with a weak D call TRBD1 (5 bases). The V gene lost 8 bases and the J gene lost 4 bases, with 18 bases spanning the gap. Germline V gene data show CDR1 as MNHNY and CDR2 as SVGAGI (reference sequence). The CDR3 is 15 amino acids.

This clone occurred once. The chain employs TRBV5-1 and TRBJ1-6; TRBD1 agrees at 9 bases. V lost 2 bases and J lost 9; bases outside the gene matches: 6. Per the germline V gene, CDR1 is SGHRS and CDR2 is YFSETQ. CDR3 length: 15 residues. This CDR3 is CASSFEGQGGSPLHF. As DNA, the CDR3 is TGCGCCAGCAGCTTTGAGGGACAGGGTGGTTCACCCCTCCACTTT.

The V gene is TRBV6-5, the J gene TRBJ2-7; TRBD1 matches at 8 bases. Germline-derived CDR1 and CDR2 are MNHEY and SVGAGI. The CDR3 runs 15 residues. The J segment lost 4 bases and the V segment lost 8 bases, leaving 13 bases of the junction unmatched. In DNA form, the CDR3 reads TGTGCCAGCCCTTCTACCGGGACAGGACCTTACGAGCAGTACTTC. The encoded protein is CASPSTGTGPYEQYF.

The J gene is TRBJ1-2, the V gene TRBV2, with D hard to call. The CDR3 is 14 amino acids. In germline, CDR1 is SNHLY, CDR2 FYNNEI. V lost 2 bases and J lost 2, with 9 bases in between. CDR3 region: CASSEIRENYGYTF. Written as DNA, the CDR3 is TGTGCCAGCAGTGAAATAAGGGAGAACTATGGCTACACCTTC.

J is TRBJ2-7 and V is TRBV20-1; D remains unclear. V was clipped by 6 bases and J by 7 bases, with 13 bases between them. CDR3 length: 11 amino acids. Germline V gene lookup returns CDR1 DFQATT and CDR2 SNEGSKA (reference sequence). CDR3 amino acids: CSAQAGREQYF. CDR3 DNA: TGCAGTGCCCAGGCCGGCAGGGAGCAGTACTTC.

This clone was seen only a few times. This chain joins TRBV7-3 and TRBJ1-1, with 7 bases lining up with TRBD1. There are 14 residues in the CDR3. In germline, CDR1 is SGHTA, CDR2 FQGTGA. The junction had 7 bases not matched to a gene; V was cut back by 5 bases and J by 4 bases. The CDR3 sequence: CASSRDSGTTEAFF. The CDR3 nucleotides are TGTGCCAGCAGCCGGGACAGCGGTACCACTGAAGCTTTCTTT.

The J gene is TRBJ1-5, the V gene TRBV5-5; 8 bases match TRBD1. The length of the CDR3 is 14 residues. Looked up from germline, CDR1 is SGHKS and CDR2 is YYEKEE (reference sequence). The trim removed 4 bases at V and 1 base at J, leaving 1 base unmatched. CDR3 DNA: TGTGCCAGCAGCCGACAGGGGAGCAATCAGCCCCAGCATTTT. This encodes CASSRQGSNQPQHF.

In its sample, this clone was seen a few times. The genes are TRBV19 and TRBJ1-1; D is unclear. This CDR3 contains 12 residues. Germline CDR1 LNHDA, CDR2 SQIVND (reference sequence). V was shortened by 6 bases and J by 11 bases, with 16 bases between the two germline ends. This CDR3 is CASRPRHSEAFF. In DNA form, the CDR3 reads TGTGCCAGTAGGCCACGACACTCAGAGGCTTTCTTT.